The T cell receptor beta chain described here comes from a study of monozygotic twins with inflammatory bowel disease. Study-wide points: Repertoire similarity matched across concordant and discordant twins, perhaps owing to limited power. With others, IBD patients shared fewer clonotypes than healthy twins did, especially with disease activity.

Using the 5' RACE reads, TCRdb records one entry per CDR3 protein without DNA. Its listing shows a few hundred thousand distinct CDR3 sequences. On this clonotype: Its antigen is as yet unknown.

Blood samples of roughly 2.5 ml were drawn from every donor. Looked up from germline, CDR1 is SGHKS and CDR2 is YYEKEE (reference sequence). The CDR3 is made up of 15 amino acids. The specimen was blood. This chain links TRBV5-5 with TRBJ1-2; TCRdb indicates TRBD1, and absent DNA this call remains unverified. This clonotype was obtained from a human donor with ulcerative colitis or Crohn's disease, or a healthy co-twin of an affected twin (not recorded which). The chain's CDR3 is CASSSRRSGKDGYTF.